The 11 T cell receptor beta chains given below trace back to one sample, sequenced in a study of identical twins. Using its own MiXCR run on the 5' RACE reads, TCRdb lists one record per CDR3 protein. The sample gives more than 1.5 million distinct CDR3 sequences, less than 40% of which show up once; about 0.27% is in the top ten. The sample consisted of cord blood. The receptors originated from a newborn girl in good health.

The genes are TRBV10-3 and TRBJ2-1; 10 bases match TRBD2. This CDR3 spans 15 amino acids. The junction had 2 bases not matched to a gene; V was cut back by 3 bases and J by 3 bases. Germline loops: CDR1 ENHRY, CDR2 SYGVKD. CDR3 nucleotide sequence: TGTGCCATCAGTGAACTAGCGGGGCTCTACAATGAGCAGTTCTTC. Residues: CAISELAGLYNEQFF.

The rearrangement joins TRBV12-3 or TRBV12-4 to TRBJ1-1; D unresolved. This CDR3 comprises 12 residues. V was clipped by 5 bases and J by 3 bases, with 7 bases between them. The CDR3 is CASSIQYTEAFF. The CDR3 DNA reads TGTGCCAGCAGTATACAATACACTGAAGCTTTCTTT.

The chain links TRBV20-1 to TRBJ1-2; the D is unclear. The CDR3 runs 15 residues. V gave up 0 bases and J gave up 3 bases, with 14 bases separating them. Germline CDR1 reads DFQATT; CDR2 reads SNEGSKA (reference sequence). The CDR3 loop is CSARDPSRAHYGYTF. The CDR3 coding sequence is TGCAGTGCTAGAGATCCCTCCCGGGCCCACTATGGCTACACCTTC.

The chain employs TRBV4-2 and TRBJ1-4; 7 bases line up with TRBD1. V gave up 7 bases and J gave up 0 bases; unmatched junction bases: 20. The CDR3 is made up of 20 amino acids. The germline V gene has CDR1 LGHNA and CDR2 YNFKEQ. DNA for the CDR3: TGTGCCAGCACCAAAGTAGGAACACCGGGACAGCGTGCAACTAATGAAAAACTGTTTTTT. It is translated as CASTKVGTPGQRATNEKLFF.

The rearrangement joins TRBV20-1 to TRBJ2-3; possibly TRBD2 for D (6 bases). Trimming took 5 bases from V and 2 from J, leaving 14 bases between them. Per germline, CDR1 DFQATT and CDR2 SNEGSKA (reference sequence). CDR3 length: 14 residues. CDR3 amino acids: CSAPKLAFTDTQYF. Written as DNA, the CDR3 is TGCAGTGCTCCCAAACTAGCCTTCACAGATACGCAGTATTTT.

The V call is TRBV6-5, the J call TRBJ2-4; 7 positions agree with TRBD2. This CDR3 has 16 residues. Germline lookup yields CDR1 MNHEY and CDR2 SVGAGI. V lost 5 bases and J lost 13; bases outside the gene matches: 20. The CDR3 bases are TGTGCCAGCAGTCCGGACGGGAGGTCCCAGTACAATGAGCAGTACTTC. Protein: CASSPDGRSQYNEQYF.

This clonotype has just a few counts. The V call is TRBV20-1, the J call TRBJ2-7; D not certain. The germline V and J ends were trimmed by 4 bases and 0 bases, with 10 bases remaining between them. CDR1 DFQATT and CDR2 SNEGSKA come from the germline V gene (reference sequence). This CDR3 is built from 13 residues. The CDR3 DNA follows: TGCAGTGCTAATCCAGCCCTCTCCTACGAGCAGTACTTC. Translation: CSANPALSYEQYF.

This clonotype was seen a few times. The chain joins TRBV29-1 to TRBJ2-7; no clear D gene. From germline, CDR1 is SQVTM and CDR2 ANQGSEA. The V gene lost 4 bases and the J gene lost 2 bases, with 12 bases spanning the gap. This CDR3 has 13 amino acids. CDR3 sequence reads: CSVVELTTYEQYF. CDR3 DNA: TGCAGCGTTGTAGAGCTCACCACCTACGAGCAGTACTTC.

This clonotype was detected many times. The chain joins TRBV9 to TRBJ2-7; 9 positions agree with TRBD1. Germline V gives CDR1 SGDLS, CDR2 YYNGEE. This CDR3 is 14 amino acids long. J was trimmed by 2 bases and V by 4 bases; bases with no gene match: 4. CDR3 region: CASSSTGGPYEQYF. The CDR3 nucleotides read TGTGCCAGCAGCTCAACAGGGGGCCCCTACGAGCAGTACTTC.

This clonotype showed up just a few times. The J gene is TRBJ2-7, the V gene TRBV28; perhaps TRBD1 as D (6 bases). V was cut by 6 bases and J by 7 bases, with 19 bases left in between. The CDR3 sequence is 14 residues long. CDR1 is MDHEN, CDR2 SYDVKM, per germline. The CDR3 DNA sequence: TGTGCCAGCAGCCGGACAGCCCGACTATTTGAGCAGTACTTC. Translation gives CASSRTARLFEQYF. Combining the CDR3 with reference TRBV28 and TRBJ2-7 gives the whole variable domain DVKVTQSSRYLVKRTGEKVFLECVQDMDHENMFWYRQDPGLGLRLIYFSYDVKMKEKGDIPEGYSVSREKKERFSLILESASTNQTSMYLCASSRTARLFEQYFGPGTRLTVT.

Comment on this clonotype: Since a much larger clone is just one base distant, this may be a read error. V and J are TRBV4-1 and TRBJ2-4; 11 bases agree with TRBD2. The CDR3 length is 17 residues. Germline values: CDR1 MGHRA, CDR2 YSYEKL. DNA of the CDR3: TGCGCCGGCAGCCAAGGGACTAGCGGAGTAGCCAAAAACATTCAGTACTTC. Amino acid sequence: CAGSQGTSGVAKNIQYF.